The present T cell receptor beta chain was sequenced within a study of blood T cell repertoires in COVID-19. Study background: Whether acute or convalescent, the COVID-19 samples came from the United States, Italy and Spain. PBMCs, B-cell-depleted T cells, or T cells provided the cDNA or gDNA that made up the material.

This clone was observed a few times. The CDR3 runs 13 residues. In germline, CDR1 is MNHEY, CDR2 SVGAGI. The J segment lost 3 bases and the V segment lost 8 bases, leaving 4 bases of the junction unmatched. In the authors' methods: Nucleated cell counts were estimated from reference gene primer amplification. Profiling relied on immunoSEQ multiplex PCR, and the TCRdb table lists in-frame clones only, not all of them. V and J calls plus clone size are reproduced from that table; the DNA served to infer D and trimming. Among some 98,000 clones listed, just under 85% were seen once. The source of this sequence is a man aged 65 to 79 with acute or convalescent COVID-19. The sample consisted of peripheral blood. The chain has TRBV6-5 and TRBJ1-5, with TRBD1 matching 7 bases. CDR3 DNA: TGTGCCAGCCAGACAGGGATCAATCAGCCCCAGCATTTT. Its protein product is CASQTGINQPQHF.